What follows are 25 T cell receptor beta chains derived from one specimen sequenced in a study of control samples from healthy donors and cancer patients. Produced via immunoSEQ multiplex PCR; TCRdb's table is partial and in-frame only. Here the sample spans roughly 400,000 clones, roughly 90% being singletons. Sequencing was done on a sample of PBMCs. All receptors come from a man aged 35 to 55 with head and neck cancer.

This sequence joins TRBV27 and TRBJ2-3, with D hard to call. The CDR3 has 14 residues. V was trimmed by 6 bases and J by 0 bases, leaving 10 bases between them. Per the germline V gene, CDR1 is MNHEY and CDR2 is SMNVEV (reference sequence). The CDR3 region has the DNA TGTGCCAGCAGCAGACTCGCTAGCACAGATACGCAGTATTTT. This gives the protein CASSRLASTDTQYF.

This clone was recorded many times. In DNA form, the CDR3 reads TGCGCCAGCAGCCAAGGGAGGGTCAGCAATCAGCCCCAGCATTTT. Its protein product is CASSQGRVSNQPQHF. The rearrangement links TRBV4-3 to TRBJ1-5, with D hard to call. The CDR3 is 15 residues long. The germline V gene encodes CDR1 LGHNA and CDR2 YSLEER. V lost 1 base and J lost 1, with 8 bases in between.

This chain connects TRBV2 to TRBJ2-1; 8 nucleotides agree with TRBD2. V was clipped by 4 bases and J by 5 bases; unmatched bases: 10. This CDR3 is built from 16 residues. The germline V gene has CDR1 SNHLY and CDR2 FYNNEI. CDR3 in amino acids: CASSAQSSGTNNEQFF. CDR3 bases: TGTGCCAGCAGTGCCCAGAGTAGCGGGACAAACAATGAGCAGTTCTTC.

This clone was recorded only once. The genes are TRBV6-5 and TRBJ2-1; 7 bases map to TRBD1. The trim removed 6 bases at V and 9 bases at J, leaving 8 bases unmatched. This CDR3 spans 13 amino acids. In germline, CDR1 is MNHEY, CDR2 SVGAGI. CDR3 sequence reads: CASSRGGPGEQFF. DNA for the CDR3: TGTGCCAGCAGCCGAGGGGGCCCCGGTGAGCAGTTCTTC.

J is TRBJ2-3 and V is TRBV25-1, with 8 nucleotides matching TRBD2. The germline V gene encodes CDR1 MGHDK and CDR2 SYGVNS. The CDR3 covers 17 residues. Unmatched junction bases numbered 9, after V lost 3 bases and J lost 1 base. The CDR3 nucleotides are TGTGCCAGCAGTGAGAGGGGAGGACTAGCTGGCACAGATACGCAGTATTTT. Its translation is CASSERGGLAGTDTQYF.

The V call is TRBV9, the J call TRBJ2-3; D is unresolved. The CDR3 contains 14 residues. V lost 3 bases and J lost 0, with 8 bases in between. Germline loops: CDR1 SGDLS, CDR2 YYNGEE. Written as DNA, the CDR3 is TGTGCCAGCAGCGCCAGTGGCAGCACAGATACGCAGTATTTT. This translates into CASSASGSTDTQYF.

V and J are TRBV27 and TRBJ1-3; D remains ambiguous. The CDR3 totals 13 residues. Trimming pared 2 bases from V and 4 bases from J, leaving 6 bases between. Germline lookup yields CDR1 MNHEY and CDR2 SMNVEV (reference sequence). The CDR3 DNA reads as TGTGCCAGCAGTTTAAATAACGGAAACACCATATATTTT. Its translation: CASSLNNGNTIYF.

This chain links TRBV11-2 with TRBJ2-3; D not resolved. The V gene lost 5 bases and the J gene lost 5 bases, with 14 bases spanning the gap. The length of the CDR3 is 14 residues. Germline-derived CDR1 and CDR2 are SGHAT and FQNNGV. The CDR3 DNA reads TGTGCCAGCAGCCCGGGTCCCTCGGGAGATACGCAGTATTTT. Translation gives CASSPGPSGDTQYF. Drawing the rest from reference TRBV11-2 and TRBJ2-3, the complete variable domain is EAGVAQSPRYKIIEKRQSVAFWCNPISGHATLYWYQQILGQGPKLLIQFQNNGVVDDSQLPKDRFSAERLKGVDSTLKIQPAKLEDSAVYLCASSPGPSGDTQYFGPGTRLTVL.

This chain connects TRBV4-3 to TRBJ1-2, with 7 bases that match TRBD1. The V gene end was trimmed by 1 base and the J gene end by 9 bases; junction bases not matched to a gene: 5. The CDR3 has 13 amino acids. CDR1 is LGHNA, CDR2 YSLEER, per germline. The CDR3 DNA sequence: TGCGCCAGCAGCCAAGGACCGGGACAGAGCTACACCTTC. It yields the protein CASSQGPGQSYTF.

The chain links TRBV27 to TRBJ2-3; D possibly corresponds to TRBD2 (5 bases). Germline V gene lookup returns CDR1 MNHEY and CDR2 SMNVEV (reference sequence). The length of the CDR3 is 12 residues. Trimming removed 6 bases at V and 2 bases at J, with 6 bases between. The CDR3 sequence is CASSGVTDTQYF. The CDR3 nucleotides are TGTGCCAGCAGCGGGGTCACAGATACGCAGTATTTT.

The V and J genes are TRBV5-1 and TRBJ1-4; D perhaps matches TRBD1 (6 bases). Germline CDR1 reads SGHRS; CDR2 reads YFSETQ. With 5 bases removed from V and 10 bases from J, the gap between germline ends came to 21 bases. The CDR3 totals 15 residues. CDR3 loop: CASSPEGGGEGKLFF. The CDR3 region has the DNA TGCGCCAGCAGTCCCGAGGGGGGAGGCGAGGGAAAACTGTTTTTT.

CDR3 region: CASSVGTGGTGELFF. Written as DNA, the CDR3 is TGTGCCAGCAGCGTTGGGACAGGGGGCACCGGGGAGCTGTTTTTT. The genes are TRBV7-9 and TRBJ2-2; 11 nucleotides match TRBD1. The ends lost 5 bases at V and 4 bases at J; junction bases unmatched: 3. This CDR3 is built from 15 residues. Germline V lookup: CDR1 SEHNR, CDR2 FQNEAQ (reference sequence).

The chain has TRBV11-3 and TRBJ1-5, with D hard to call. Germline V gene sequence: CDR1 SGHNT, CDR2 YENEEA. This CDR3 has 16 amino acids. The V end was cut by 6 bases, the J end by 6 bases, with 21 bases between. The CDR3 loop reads CASRLACCGAGQPQHF. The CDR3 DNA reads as TGTGCCAGCAGGCTCGCTTGCTGTGGAGCAGGTCAGCCCCAGCATTTT.

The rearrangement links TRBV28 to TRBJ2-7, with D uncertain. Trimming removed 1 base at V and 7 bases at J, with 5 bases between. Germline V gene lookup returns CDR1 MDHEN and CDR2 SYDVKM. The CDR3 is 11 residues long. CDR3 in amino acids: CASSLFREQYF. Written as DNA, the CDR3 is TGTGCCAGCAGTTTATTCAGGGAGCAGTACTTC.

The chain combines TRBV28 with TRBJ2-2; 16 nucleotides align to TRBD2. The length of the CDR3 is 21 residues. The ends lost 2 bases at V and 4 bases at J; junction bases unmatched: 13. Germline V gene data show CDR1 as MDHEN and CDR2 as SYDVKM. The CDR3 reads CASSLGDWGTSGRAVTGELFF. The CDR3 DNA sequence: TGTGCCAGCAGTTTAGGTGATTGGGGGACTAGCGGGAGGGCGGTCACCGGGGAGCTGTTTTTT. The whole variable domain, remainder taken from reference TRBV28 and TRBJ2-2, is DVKVTQSSRYLVKRTGEKVFLECVQDMDHENMFWYRQDPGLGLRLIYFSYDVKMKEKGDIPEGYSVSREKKERFSLILESASTNQTSMYLCASSLGDWGTSGRAVTGELFFGEGSRLTVL.

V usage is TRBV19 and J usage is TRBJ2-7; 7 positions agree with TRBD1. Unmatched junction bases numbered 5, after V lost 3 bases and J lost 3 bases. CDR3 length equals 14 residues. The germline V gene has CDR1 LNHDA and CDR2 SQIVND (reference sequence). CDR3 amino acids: CASSMGQRFYEQYF. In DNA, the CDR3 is TGTGCCAGTAGTATGGGACAGCGGTTCTACGAGCAGTACTTC.

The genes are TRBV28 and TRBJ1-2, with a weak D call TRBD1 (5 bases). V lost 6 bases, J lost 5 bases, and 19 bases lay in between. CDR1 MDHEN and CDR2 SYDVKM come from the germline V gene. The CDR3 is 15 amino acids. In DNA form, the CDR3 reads TGTGCCAGCAGCTCCCCGGGGGTCCTCTTATATGGCTACACCTTC. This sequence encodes CASSSPGVLLYGYTF.

DNA of the CDR3: TGTGCCAGTAGTGAAAGACAAACTCGGGGGTATGGCTACACCTTC. Translating gives CASSERQTRGYGYTF. The V and J genes are TRBV19 and TRBJ1-2; D is perhaps TRBD1 (5 bases). CDR1 and CDR2 from the germline V gene are LNHDA and SQIVND (reference sequence). The CDR3 runs 15 residues. The V end lost 5 bases, the J end lost 5 bases, and 18 bases lay between the germline ends.

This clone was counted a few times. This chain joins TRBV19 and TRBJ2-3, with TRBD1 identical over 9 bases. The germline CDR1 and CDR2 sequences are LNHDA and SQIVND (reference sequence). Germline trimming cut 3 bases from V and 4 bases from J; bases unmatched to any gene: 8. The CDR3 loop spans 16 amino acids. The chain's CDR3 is CASSMPSGQGSDTQYF. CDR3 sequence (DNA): TGTGCCAGTAGTATGCCATCCGGACAGGGGTCAGATACGCAGTATTTT.

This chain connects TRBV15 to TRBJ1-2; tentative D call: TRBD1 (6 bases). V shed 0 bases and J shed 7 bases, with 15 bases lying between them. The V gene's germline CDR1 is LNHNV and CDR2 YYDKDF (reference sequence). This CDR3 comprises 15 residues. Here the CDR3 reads CATSRDLTGSSGYTF. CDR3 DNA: TGTGCCACCAGCAGAGACTTAACAGGGAGTAGTGGCTACACCTTC.

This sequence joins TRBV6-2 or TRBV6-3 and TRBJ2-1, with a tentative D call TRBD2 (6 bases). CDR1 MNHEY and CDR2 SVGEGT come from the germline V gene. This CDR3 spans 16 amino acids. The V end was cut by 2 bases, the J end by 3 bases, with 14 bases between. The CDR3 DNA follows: TGTGCCAGCAGTTACGCCCGGGACTGGAACTACAATGAGCAGTTCTTC. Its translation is CASSYARDWNYNEQFF.

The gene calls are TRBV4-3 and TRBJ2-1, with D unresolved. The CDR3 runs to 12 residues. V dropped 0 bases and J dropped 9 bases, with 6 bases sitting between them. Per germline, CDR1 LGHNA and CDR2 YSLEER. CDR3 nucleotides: TGCGCCAGCAGCCAAGACTTGCGTGAGCAGTTCTTC. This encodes CASSQDLREQFF.

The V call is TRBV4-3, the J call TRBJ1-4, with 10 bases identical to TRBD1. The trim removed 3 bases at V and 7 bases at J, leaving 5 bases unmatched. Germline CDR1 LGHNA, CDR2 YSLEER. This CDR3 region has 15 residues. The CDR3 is CASSHPTGGSEKLFF. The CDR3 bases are TGCGCCAGCAGCCACCCGACAGGGGGCTCTGAAAAACTGTTTTTT.

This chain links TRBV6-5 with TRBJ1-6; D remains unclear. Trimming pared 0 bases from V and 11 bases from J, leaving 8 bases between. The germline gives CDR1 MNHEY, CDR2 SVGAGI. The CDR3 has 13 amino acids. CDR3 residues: CASSYSGSPPLHF. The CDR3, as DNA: TGTGCCAGCAGTTACTCAGGGTCCCCACCCCTCCACTTT.

The chain's CDR3 is CASSPSGGIGLLAGYTF. In DNA form, the CDR3 reads TGTGCCAGCAGTCCTTCGGGGGGCATTGGGCTACTAGCAGGCTACACCTTC. The chain carries TRBV28 and TRBJ1-2; perhaps TRBD1 as D (6 bases). From germline, CDR1 is MDHEN and CDR2 SYDVKM. Trimming shortened V by 5 bases and J by 8 bases, and 27 bases separated the two germline ends. CDR3 length equals 17 residues.